This TCR beta chain was recorded in a study of T cell changes during pregnancy in multiple sclerosis. Repertoires were generated with immunoSEQ multiplex PCR, while TCRdb's copy carries only in-frame clones and drops some. The data hold 70,000 to 100,000 clones, with approximately 92% observed a single time. The CDR3 has 14 residues. Germline V gene sequence: CDR1 LNHDA, CDR2 SQIVND (reference sequence). Between the trimmed V and J ends, which lost 5 bases and 6 bases, there was a span of 14 bases. The genes are TRBV19 and TRBJ2-1, with D possibly being TRBD2 (5 bases). This TCR derives from a female donor with multiple sclerosis, enrolled in a pregnancy study. Material: peripheral blood, obtained in the first trimester of pregnancy. The CDR3, as DNA: TGTGCCAGTAGTTTGATAGGGCTAGCCAATGAGCAGTTCTTC. Its protein product is CASSLIGLANEQFF.